This passage covers 13 T cell receptor beta chains from one sample sequenced in a study of T cells in Graves' hyperthyroidism and ophthalmopathy. Authors of the study amplified TCR beta CDR3 regions from RNA transcripts. The primer set for the first-round RT-PCR of the TCR CDR3 was HTBI. TCRdb fed the multiplex PCR reads into MiXCR, producing one record per CDR3 protein. The sample includes about 400,000 distinct CDR3 sequences, about 15% of them seen just once. The sequencing sample was made of blood. The source is a woman aged 25 to 45 with Graves' hyperthyroidism.

The chain recombines TRBV18 with TRBJ2-7; D gene uncertain. This CDR3 is 15 amino acids long. Trimming removed 4 bases at V and 5 bases at J, with 18 bases between. The germline V gene encodes CDR1 KGHSH and CDR2 LQKENI. For the CDR3, the DNA is TGTGCCAGCTCACTTTTACCAGTCTCATCAAACGAGCAGTACTTC. It is translated as CASSLLPVSSNEQYF.

In this sample, this clonotype turned up a few times. The CDR3, as DNA: TGTGCCAGCAGCTTAGTGCCAGCGGGAGTCTCCTACGAGCAGTACTTC. Translated, it gives CASSLVPAGVSYEQYF. V is TRBV7-2 and J is TRBJ2-7, with TRBD2 identical over 8 bases. J lost 0 bases, V lost 1 base, and 5 bases had no gene match. This CDR3 has 16 residues. CDR1 and CDR2 from the germline V gene are SGHTA and FQGNSA.

This clonotype was detected a few times. The J gene is TRBJ2-7, the V gene TRBV11-2, with D perhaps TRBD2 (5 bases). The length of the CDR3 is 14 residues. Trimming stripped 5 bases from V and 3 bases from J, with 14 bases between. The germline V gene encodes CDR1 SGHAT and CDR2 FQNNGV. CDR3 sequence (DNA): TGTGCCAGCAGCGCGGCACTAGTTTACTACGAGCAGTACTTC. Translating gives CASSAALVYYEQYF. The whole variable domain, remainder taken from reference TRBV11-2 and TRBJ2-7, is EAGVAQSPRYKIIEKRQSVAFWCNPISGHATLYWYQQILGQGPKLLIQFQNNGVVDDSQLPKDRFSAERLKGVDSTLKIQPAKLEDSAVYLCASSAALVYYEQYFGPGTRLTVT.

This clonotype was seen ten or more times. The chain has TRBV27 and TRBJ2-1; 11 bases align to TRBD2. The V segment lost 4 bases and the J segment 6 bases; nucleotides outside the gene matches: 8. The CDR3 has 16 amino acids. Germline values: CDR1 MNHEY, CDR2 SMNVEV (reference sequence). The CDR3 coding sequence is TGTGCCAGCAGTTCCCCAACTAGCGGGGGCCTCAATGAGCAGTTCTTC. It specifies CASSSPTSGGLNEQFF.

The V call is TRBV20-1, the J call TRBJ2-1; 8 bases fit TRBD2. Trimming removed 3 bases from V and 10 bases from J; junction bases left unmatched: 14. CDR1 and CDR2 (germline): DFQATT, SNEGSKA (reference sequence). The CDR3 contains 15 residues. The CDR3 sequence: CSASSRGSGKREQFF. CDR3 DNA sequence: TGCAGTGCTAGCTCCCGAGGTAGCGGGAAACGGGAGCAGTTCTTC.

The chain employs TRBV10-3 and TRBJ2-1, with TRBD2 identical over 13 bases. Trimming took 3 bases from V and 6 from J; bases not matched to a gene: 11. The CDR3 loop spans 18 amino acids. Germline CDR1 and CDR2: ENHRY and SYGVKD. Written as DNA, the CDR3 is TGTGCCATCAGTGACCCCGGGACTAGCGGGATAGTTTCCAATGAGCAGTTCTTC. Its protein is CAISDPGTSGIVSNEQFF.

The V call is TRBV11-2, the J call TRBJ2-7; 7 nucleotides line up with TRBD2. The length of the CDR3 is 13 residues. The V segment lost 6 bases and the J segment 1 base; nucleotides outside the gene matches: 3. Germline assignment: CDR1 SGHAT and CDR2 FQNNGV. The CDR3 sequence is CASRGLRSYEQYF. The CDR3 DNA follows: TGTGCCAGCAGGGGACTAAGGTCCTACGAGCAGTACTTC. Drawing the rest from reference TRBV11-2 and TRBJ2-7, the complete variable domain is EAGVAQSPRYKIIEKRQSVAFWCNPISGHATLYWYQQILGQGPKLLIQFQNNGVVDDSQLPKDRFSAERLKGVDSTLKIQPAKLEDSAVYLCASRGLRSYEQYFGPGTRLTVT.

In its sample, this clonotype was seen many times. The chain carries TRBV9 and TRBJ2-7; TRBD2 might be the D (6 bases). The germline V gene has CDR1 SGDLS and CDR2 YYNGEE. The CDR3 loop spans 14 amino acids. Trimming took off 2 bases at V and 1 base at J, with 10 bases between the two ends. Here the CDR3 DNA reads TGTGCCAGCAGCGTGGGGACTTTATCCTACGAGCAGTACTTC. Translating gives CASSVGTLSYEQYF.

This clonotype was seen at least ten times. The genes are TRBV6-2 or TRBV6-3 and TRBJ1-1, with TRBD1 as a possible D gene (5 bases). Germline lookup yields CDR1 MNHEY and CDR2 SVGEGT. V lost 5 bases and J 5 bases, leaving 9 bases between the germline ends. The CDR3 runs 12 residues. This chain's CDR3 is CASSRWGTEAFF. The DNA of the CDR3 is TGTGCCAGCAGTCGCTGGGGGACTGAAGCTTTCTTT.

This clonotype was seen more than once but under ten times. V gene TRBV7-2 combines with J gene TRBJ2-1; 7 positions agree with TRBD2. The CDR3 is 15 amino acids. With 10 bases clipped from V and 2 bases from J, the junction kept 11 bases outside the gene matches. CDR1 is SGHTA and CDR2 is FQGNSA in the germline V gene. CDR3: CAIRYGGGAYNEQFF. The CDR3 region has the DNA TGTGCCATCAGGTACGGGGGAGGGGCCTACAATGAGCAGTTCTTC.

This clonotype was observed many times. The chain employs TRBV6-2 or TRBV6-3 and TRBJ2-7; 10 bases agree with TRBD2. CDR1 and CDR2 (germline): MNHEY, SVGEGT. This CDR3 comprises 15 residues. After removal of 8 bases from V and 3 bases from J, the junction contained 10 bases not matched to a gene. CDR3 nucleotides: TGTGCCAGCCTGCAAGGACTAGCGGAATACTACGAGCAGTACTTC. As protein: CASLQGLAEYYEQYF.

At least ten counts were recorded for this clonotype. The chain joins TRBV4-2 to TRBJ2-7; D uncertain. Per the germline V gene, CDR1 is LGHNA and CDR2 is YNFKEQ. The CDR3 has 16 amino acids. Trimming left V 0 bases short and J 0 bases short, with 12 bases between. In DNA, the CDR3 is TGTGCCAGCAGCCAAGATCTGGCGGAAAGCTCCTACGAGCAGTACTTC. Translating it yields CASSQDLAESSYEQYF.

This clonotype was seen ten or more times. The J gene is TRBJ2-7, the V gene TRBV28, with TRBD2 matching 13 bases. CDR3 size: 17 residues. V gave up 3 bases and J gave up 4 bases; unmatched junction bases: 9. Germline CDR1 reads MDHEN; CDR2 reads SYDVKM. In DNA, the CDR3 is TGTGCCAGCAGTTTTCGCCGACTAGCGGGAGGCCTGTACGAGCAGTACTTC. This translates into CASSFRRLAGGLYEQYF.